This T cell receptor (beta chain) is from a study of T cells in Graves' hyperthyroidism and ophthalmopathy (dated by TCRdb to 2018 to 2020). About the investigation overall: Peripheral blood was sampled at the time of initial diagnosis, prior to any treatment. After blood sampling, hyperthyroidism patients were treated with methimazole at a starting dose of 30 mg daily, and ophthalmopathy patients were treated with high-dose intravenous methylprednisolone. In about 6 Graves' hyperthyroidism patients, the study also compared T-cell repertoires from thyroid tissue with T-cell repertoires from blood. TCR Vbeta CDR3 sequencing of around 130 peripheral blood samples (43 ophthalmopathy, 70 to 85 hyperthyroidism and approximately 17 progressor patients) is reported in the paper. Prospective prediction of ophthalmopathy was tested in an independent validation cohort of 18 to 20 hyperthyroidism patients and 17 patients who later progressed to ophthalmopathy. The 95 to 100 discovery patients were randomly divided into training and test sets at a 7:3 ratio. To identify distinguishing TCR V-J signatures, a discovery cohort of some 100 patients was used, comprising 40 to 45 with Graves' ophthalmopathy and around 57 with stable Graves' hyperthyroidism. Beyond this particular receptor, the publication reports: Blood samples also contained most of the expanded thyroid clonotypes (frequency above 0.001), which suggests that blood repertoires may reflect thyroid immune responses. Sample size was not statistically predetermined, and blinding of investigators to group allocation was not performed. In validation, progression to ophthalmopathy was predicted by the model with around 70% sensitivity and 72.22% specificity, a median of roughly 6 months before onset. A 13 V-J signature model separated ophthalmopathy from stable hyperthyroidism, with approximately 87% sensitivity and about 81% specificity in cross-validation and 80%/75% in testing.

CDR1 MNHNS and CDR2 SASEGT are derived from the germline V gene. Deletion took 7 bases off V and 2 bases off J, with a span of 16 bases between the germline ends. The CDR3 holds 15 amino acids from the cysteine to the phenylalanine. The retained sequence is limited to the CDR3, 45 bases, with the frame set at the first base. Regarding this clonotype: It lacks a known antigen. Per-base qualities were not stored, and no clone one base away is much larger.

The TCR beta CDR3 regions were amplified from RNA transcripts. A first-round RT-PCR of the TCR CDR3 used the HTBI primer set with the Qiagen OneStep RT-PCR kit. Libraries were constructed in a second round of multiplex PCR, after which size selection and purification were carried out. Paired-end sequencing of the libraries was performed with 100 bp reads on an Illumina HiSeq2000. From the authors' description of their analysis: SOAPnuke was used to process the raw data, throwing out any read that contained adapters or uncalled bases, had a mean Phred below 15, or lacked an exact constant-primer or identifier match. COPE v1.2.5 was used to merge the high-quality paired reads, and each unique nucleotide sequence was defined as a clonotype. Clonotypes were aligned to IMGT TRBV, TRBD and TRBJ reference segments using MiTCR v1.1. The analysis was restricted to V-J combinations with a frequency above 0.0001, which together covered 99.2% of the repertoires. The TCS score was defined as the ratio of F50 (clonal expansion) to E x V (chaos), calculated using BLOSUM62-based TCRdist between CDR3 peptides within each V-J. Welch's t-statistics and random forest reduced some 510 V-J features to about 13, which were used in a naive Bayes classifier (R e1071). TCRdb itself trimmed the public reads at Q25 with fastp, ran MiXCR and retained productive beta chains. For every CDR3 protein sequence, its rows merge into one entry that carries the most common genes and DNA. TCRdb's processing, not the study's, gives the V and J calls here. The sample records a few hundred thousand distinct CDR3 sequences, under 15% of which are singletons. Of the sample, about 31% is held by the ten largest clones.

Stable Graves' hyperthyroidism was defined as no progression to ophthalmopathy during 18 months of follow-up. The hyperthyroidism patients were between 18 and 65 years old and newly diagnosed, with a disease duration of less than 2 months. The study excluded patients with uncontrolled infections, other autoimmune diseases, pregnancy or lactation. Diagnoses relied on clinical symptoms, serum thyroxine and TRAb, thyroid ultrasound and orbital computed tomography. PBMCs were isolated from 10 ml of fresh peripheral blood by Ficoll-Paque density gradient centrifugation. Trizol reagent was used to extract total RNA, and RNA quality was then checked on an Agilent 2100 Bioanalyzer.

The sample comprised blood. The receptor comes from a woman aged 30 to 39 with Graves' hyperthyroidism. The sequence joins TRBV6-1 to TRBJ2-3; perhaps TRBD1 is the D gene, with 6 bases matching. The nucleotides read TGTGCCAGCATGAGGGGGACATCCCACACAGATACGCAGTATTTT. Its translation reads: CASMRGTSHTDTQYF.